This entry describes one TCR beta chain. What it binds is unknown. These data belong to a study of cytomegalovirus exposure and HLA in healthy donors. Primers for the PCR totalled 60 Vbeta and 13 Jbeta. Only in-frame clones appear in the TCRdb table, and some are missing; sequencing was by immunoSEQ multiplex PCR. The sample contains 95,000 to 150,000 clones, 77% of which appear only once. The CDR3 totals 16 residues. Germline CDR1 reads LNHDA; CDR2 reads SQIVND (reference sequence). V was clipped by 5 bases and J by 7 bases; unmatched bases: 16. Overall study findings and caveats: It was reported in a later analysis that an Asian-associated ancestry cluster showed fewer N-insertions than the approximately 700-donor mean. TCR beta V segments were, for the most part, productive about 87% or about 30% of the time in an earlier analysis.

Nominal health characterized the donors when sampled, though unrecorded immune exposures were likely. The J gene is TRBJ2-5, the V gene TRBV19; TRBD1 agrees at 7 bases. This sequence was found in a man between 18 and 35 years old in good health and CMV-seropositive. Sequencing was performed on PBMCs. The CDR3 DNA reads as TGTGCCAGTAGTGCAACACCGGGACAGAGGTTCGTGACCCAGTACTTC. It yields the protein CASSATPGQRFVTQYF.